This is a list of T cell receptor beta chains from one sample in a study of shared clonotypes between healthy human individuals. Sequencing used immunoSEQ multiplex PCR; TCRdb keeps in-frame clones, though not all of them. Found here are roughly 490,000 clones, around 78% of them singletons; the top ten hold roughly 13%. The sequenced material came from PBMCs. These receptors all come from a woman aged 40 to 49 in good health. Some clones in this sample may be carry-over from other donors' samples. Both conserved end residues are trimmed from each CDR3.

J	V	CDR3
TRBJ1-6	TRBV7-8	ASSLVASNSPLH
TRBJ2-3	TRBV7-9	ASSLAILDTDTQY
TRBJ2-6	TRBV19	ASSPAGTGANVLT
TRBJ2-2	TRBV28	ASSQTRPNTGELF
TRBJ2-5	TRBV30	AWSANRGGETQY
TRBJ2-2	TRBV19	ASSTGPANTGELF
TRBJ2-1	TRBV28	ASRDGTPQSEQF
TRBJ2-1	TRBV29-1	SVRTSGRAGEQF
TRBJ1-3	TRBV6-1	ASSNTRSSGNTIY
TRBJ1-1	TRBV25-1	ASSVQGRTEAF
TRBJ2-1	TRBV5-1	ASSLGPLAGGNEQF